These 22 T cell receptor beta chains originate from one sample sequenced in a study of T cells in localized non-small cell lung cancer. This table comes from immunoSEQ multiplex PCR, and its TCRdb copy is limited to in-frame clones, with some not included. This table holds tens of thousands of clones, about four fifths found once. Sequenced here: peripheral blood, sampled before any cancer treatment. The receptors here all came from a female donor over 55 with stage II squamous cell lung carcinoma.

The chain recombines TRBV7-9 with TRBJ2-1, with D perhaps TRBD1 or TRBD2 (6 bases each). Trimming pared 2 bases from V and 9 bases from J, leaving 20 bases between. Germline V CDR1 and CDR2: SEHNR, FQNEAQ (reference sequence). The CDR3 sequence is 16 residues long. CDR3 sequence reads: CASSLWDNGGLGEQFF. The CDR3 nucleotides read TGTGCCAGCAGCTTATGGGACAATGGGGGGTTGGGTGAGCAGTTCTTC.

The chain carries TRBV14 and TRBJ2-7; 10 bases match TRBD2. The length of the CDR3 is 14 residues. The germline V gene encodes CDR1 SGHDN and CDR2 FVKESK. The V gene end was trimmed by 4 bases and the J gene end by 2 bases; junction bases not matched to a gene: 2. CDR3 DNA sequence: TGTGCCAGCAGCCGCACTAGCGGGGCCTACGAGCAGTACTTC. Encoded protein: CASSRTSGAYEQYF. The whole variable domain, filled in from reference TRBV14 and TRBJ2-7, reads EAGVTQFPSHSVIEKGQTVTLRCDPISGHDNLYWYRRVMGKEIKFLLHFVKESKQDESGMPNNRFLAERTGGTYSTLKVQPAELEDSGVYFCASSRTSGAYEQYFGPGTRLTVT.

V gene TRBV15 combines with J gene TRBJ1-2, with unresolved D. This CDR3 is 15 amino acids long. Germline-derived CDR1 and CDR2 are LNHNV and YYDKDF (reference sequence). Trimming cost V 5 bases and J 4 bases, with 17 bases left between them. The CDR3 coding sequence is TGTGCCACCAGCTCCCTCGGTGGGTCGTCCTATGGCTACACCTTC. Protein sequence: CATSSLGGSSYGYTF.

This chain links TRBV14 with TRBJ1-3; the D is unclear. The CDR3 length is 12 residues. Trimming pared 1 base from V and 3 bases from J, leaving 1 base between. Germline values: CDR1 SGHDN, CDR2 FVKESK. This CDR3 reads CASSQVGNTIYF. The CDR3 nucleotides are TGTGCCAGCAGCCAAGTTGGAAACACCATATATTTT.

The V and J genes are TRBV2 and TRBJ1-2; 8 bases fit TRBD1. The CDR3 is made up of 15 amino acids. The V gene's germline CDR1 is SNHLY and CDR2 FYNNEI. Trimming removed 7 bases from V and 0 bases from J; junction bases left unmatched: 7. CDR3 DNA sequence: TGTGCCAGCATCCCCACAGGGGGAGCTAACTATGGCTACACCTTC. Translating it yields CASIPTGGANYGYTF.

As DNA, the CDR3 is TGTGCCAGCAGCTTGAGACAGGTCGGGAGGTACGAGCAGTACTTC. Translating gives CASSLRQVGRYEQYF. The V call is TRBV5-4, the J call TRBJ2-7, with a possible D match to TRBD2 (7 bases). Germline V gene lookup returns CDR1 SGHNT and CDR2 YYREEE (reference sequence). Trimming stripped 1 base from V and 4 bases from J, with 15 bases between. The CDR3 extends over 15 amino acids. Variable domain in full (rest from reference TRBV5-4 and TRBJ2-7): ETGVTQSPTHLIKTRGQQVTLRCSSQSGHNTVSWYQQALGQGPQFIFQYYREEENGRGNFPPRFSGLQFPNYSSELNVNALELDDSALYLCASSLRQVGRYEQYFGPGTRLTVT.

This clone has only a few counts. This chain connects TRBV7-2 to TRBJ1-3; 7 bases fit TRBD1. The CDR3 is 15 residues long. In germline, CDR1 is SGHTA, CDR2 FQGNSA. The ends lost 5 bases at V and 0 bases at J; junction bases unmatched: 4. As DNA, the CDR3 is TGTGCCAGCAGCGAGGGGGCTTCCTCTGGAAACACCATATATTTT. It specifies CASSEGASSGNTIYF.

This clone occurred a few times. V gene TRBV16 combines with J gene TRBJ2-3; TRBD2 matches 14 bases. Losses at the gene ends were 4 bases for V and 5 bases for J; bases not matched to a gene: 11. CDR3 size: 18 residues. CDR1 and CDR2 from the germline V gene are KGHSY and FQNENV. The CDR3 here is CASSPSGLAGAQGDTQYF. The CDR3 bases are TGTGCCAGCAGCCCCTCGGGACTAGCGGGGGCCCAGGGAGATACGCAGTATTTT.

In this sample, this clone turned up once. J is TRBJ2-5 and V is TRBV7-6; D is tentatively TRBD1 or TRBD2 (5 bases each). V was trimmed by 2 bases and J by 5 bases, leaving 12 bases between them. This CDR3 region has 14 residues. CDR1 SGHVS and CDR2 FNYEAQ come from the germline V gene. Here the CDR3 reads CASSLPGPTETQYF. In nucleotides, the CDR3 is TGTGCCAGCAGCTTACCGGGACCCACCGAGACCCAGTACTTC.

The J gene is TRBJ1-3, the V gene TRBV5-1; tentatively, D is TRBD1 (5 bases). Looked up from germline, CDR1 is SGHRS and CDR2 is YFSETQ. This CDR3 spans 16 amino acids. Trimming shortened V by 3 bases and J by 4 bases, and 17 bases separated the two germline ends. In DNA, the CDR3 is TGCGCCAGCAGCTCGGCCCCTACCAGGGCAGGAAACACCATATATTTT. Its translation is CASSSAPTRAGNTIYF.

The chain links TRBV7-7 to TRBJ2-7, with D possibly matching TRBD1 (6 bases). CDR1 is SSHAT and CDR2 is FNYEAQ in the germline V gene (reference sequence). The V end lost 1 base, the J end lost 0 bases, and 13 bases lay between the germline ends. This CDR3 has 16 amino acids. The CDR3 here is CASSLDVGRGSYEQYF. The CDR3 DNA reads TGTGCCAGCAGCTTAGACGTCGGCAGGGGCTCCTACGAGCAGTACTTC.

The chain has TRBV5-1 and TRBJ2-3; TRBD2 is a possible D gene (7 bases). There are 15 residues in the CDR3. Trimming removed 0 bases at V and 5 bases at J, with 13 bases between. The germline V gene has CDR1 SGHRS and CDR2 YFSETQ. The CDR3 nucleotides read TGCGCCAGCAGCTTGGCTTGGGGGGGCGTAGATACGCAGTATTTT. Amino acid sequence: CASSLAWGGVDTQYF. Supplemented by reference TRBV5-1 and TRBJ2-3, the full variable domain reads KAGVTQTPRYLIKTRGQQVTLSCSPISGHRSVSWYQQTPGQGLQFLFEYFSETQRNKGNFPGRFSGRQFSNSRSEMNVSTLELGDSALYLCASSLAWGGVDTQYFGPGTRLTVL.

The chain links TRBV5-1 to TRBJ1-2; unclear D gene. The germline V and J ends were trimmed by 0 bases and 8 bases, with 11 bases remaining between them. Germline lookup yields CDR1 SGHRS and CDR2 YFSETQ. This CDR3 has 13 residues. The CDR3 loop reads CASSLEGVGGYTF. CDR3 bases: TGCGCCAGCAGCTTGGAGGGAGTCGGGGGCTACACCTTC. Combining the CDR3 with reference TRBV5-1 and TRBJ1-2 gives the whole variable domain KAGVTQTPRYLIKTRGQQVTLSCSPISGHRSVSWYQQTPGQGLQFLFEYFSETQRNKGNFPGRFSGRQFSNSRSEMNVSTLELGDSALYLCASSLEGVGGYTFGSGTRLTVV.

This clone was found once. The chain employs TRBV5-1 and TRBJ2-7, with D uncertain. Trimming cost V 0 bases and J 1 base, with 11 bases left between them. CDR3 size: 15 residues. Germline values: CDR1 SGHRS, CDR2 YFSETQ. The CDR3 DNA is TGCGCCAGCAGCTTGGCCGTCGTCGGATCCTACGAGCAGTACTTC. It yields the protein CASSLAVVGSYEQYF.

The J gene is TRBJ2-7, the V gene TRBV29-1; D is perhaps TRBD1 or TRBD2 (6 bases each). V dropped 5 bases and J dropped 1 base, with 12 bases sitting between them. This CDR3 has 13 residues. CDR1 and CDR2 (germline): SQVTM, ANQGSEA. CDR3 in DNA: TGCAGCGTTCCGTCGGGGGCGTCCTACGAGCAGTACTTC. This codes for CSVPSGASYEQYF.

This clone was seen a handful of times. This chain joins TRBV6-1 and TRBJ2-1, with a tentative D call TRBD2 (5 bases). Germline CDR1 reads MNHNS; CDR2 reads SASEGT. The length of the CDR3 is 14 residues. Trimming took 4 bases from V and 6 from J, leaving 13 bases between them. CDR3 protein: CASSGWPRGNEQFF. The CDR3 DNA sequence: TGTGCCAGCAGTGGATGGCCTCGGGGCAATGAGCAGTTCTTC.

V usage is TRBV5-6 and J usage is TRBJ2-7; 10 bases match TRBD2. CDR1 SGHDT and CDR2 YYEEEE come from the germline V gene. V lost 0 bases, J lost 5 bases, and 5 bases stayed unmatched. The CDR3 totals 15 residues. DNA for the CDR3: TGTGCCAGCAGCTTGGTTGCAGCGGGGGGGCACGAGCAGTACTTC. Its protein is CASSLVAAGGHEQYF.

The CDR3 DNA reads as TGTGCCAGCAGCTTGTCGGGAATCGGGTACGAGCAGTACTTC. Protein: CASSLSGIGYEQYF. The chain recombines TRBV5-4 with TRBJ2-7, with a possible D match to TRBD2 (5 bases). Deletions cut 1 base from V and 4 bases from J, with 12 bases between. The CDR3 has 14 amino acids. CDR1 and CDR2 from the germline V gene are SGHNT and YYREEE (reference sequence).

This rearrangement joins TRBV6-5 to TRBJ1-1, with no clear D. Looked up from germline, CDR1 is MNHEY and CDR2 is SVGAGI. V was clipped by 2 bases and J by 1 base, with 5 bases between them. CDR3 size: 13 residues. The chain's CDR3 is CASSYRPNTEAFF. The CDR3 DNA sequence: TGTGCCAGCAGTTACAGACCGAACACTGAAGCTTTCTTT.

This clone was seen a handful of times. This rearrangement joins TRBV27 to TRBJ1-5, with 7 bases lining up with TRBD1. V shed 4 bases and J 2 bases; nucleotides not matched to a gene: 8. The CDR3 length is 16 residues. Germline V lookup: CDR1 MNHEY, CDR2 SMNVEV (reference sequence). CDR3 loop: CASSSQGGWGNQPQHF. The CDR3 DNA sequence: TGTGCCAGCAGTTCCCAGGGGGGCTGGGGCAATCAGCCCCAGCATTTT.

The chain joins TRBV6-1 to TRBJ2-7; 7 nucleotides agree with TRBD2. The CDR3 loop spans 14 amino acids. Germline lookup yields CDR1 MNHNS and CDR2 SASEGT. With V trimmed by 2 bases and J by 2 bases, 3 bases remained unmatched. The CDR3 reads CASSELAGPYEQYF. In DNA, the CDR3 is TGTGCCAGCAGTGAATTAGCGGGCCCCTACGAGCAGTACTTC.

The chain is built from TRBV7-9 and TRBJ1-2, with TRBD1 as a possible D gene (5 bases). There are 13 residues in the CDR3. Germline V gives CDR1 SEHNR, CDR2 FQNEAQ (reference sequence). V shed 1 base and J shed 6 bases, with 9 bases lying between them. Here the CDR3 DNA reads TGTGCCAGCAGCTTAGTCCAGGGCCATGGCTACACCTTC. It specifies CASSLVQGHGYTF. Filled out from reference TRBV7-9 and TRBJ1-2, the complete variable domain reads DTGVSQNPRHKITKRGQNVTFRCDPISEHNRLYWYRQTLGQGPEFLTYFQNEAQLEKSRLLSDRFSAERPKGSFSTLEIQRTEQGDSAMYLCASSLVQGHGYTFGSGTRLTVV.